This is a list of T cell receptor beta chains from one sample in a study of identical twins. MiXCR, applied by TCRdb to the 5' RACE reads, yields one record per CDR3 protein. The sample has about 490,000 distinct CDR3 sequences; nearly 15% are singletons. These data were also reused for a study on yellow fever vaccine responses in identical twins.

The material sequenced was CD4+ T cells sorted from blood. These receptors were obtained from a woman between 18 and 30 years old in good health. Both conserved end residues are part of each CDR3. A D gene is named only where the DNA matches it firmly. Expanded clones are given a class, and other clones once, few, many or no size at all.

TRBV28	.	TRBJ2-4	.	CASSRMAHRDTAKNIQYF	TGTGCCAGCAGCCGAATGGCCCACCGGGACACCGCCAAAAACATTCAGTACTTC
TRBV15	.	TRBJ2-2	TRBD1	CATSYGQGNTGELFF	TGTGCCACCAGCTACGGACAGGGCAACACCGGGGAGCTGTTTTTT
TRBV9	.	TRBJ2-5	TRBD1	CASSSSTGQETQYF	TGTGCCAGCAGCTCCTCGACAGGGCAAGAGACCCAGTACTTC
TRBV5-1	few	TRBJ2-7	.	CASSFDRSRAYEQYF	TGCGCCAGCAGCTTCGATCGGTCCCGAGCCTACGAGCAGTACTTC
TRBV29-1	.	TRBJ2-5	.	CSVSQETQYF	TGCAGCGTCTCCCAAGAGACCCAGTACTTC
TRBV2	.	TRBJ2-2	.	CASSEGRGITGELFF	TGTGCCAGCAGTGAAGGCCGGGGTATCACCGGGGAGCTGTTTTTT
TRBV5-1	.	TRBJ1-2	.	CASSLRDSGSYGYTF	TGCGCCAGCAGCTTGAGGGATAGCGGATCCTATGGCTACACCTTC
TRBV7-2	.	TRBJ1-3	.	CASSAQSGNTIYF	TGTGCCAGCAGCGCTCAATCTGGAAACACCATATATTTT
TRBV7-9	.	TRBJ1-6	.	CASSLDPGLNSPLHF	TGTGCCAGCAGCCTGGACCCTGGACTTAATTCACCCCTCCACTTT
TRBV12-3/TRBV12-4	few	TRBJ2-2	TRBD1	CASREQGAATGELFF	TGTGCCAGCAGGGAACAGGGGGCGGCCACCGGGGAGCTGTTTTTT
TRBV20-1	.	TRBJ1-2	TRBD1	CSAPRTGGNYGYTF	TGCAGTGCTCCCCGGACAGGGGGTAACTATGGCTACACCTTC
TRBV27	few	TRBJ2-2	.	CASSRPLDTYPGELFF	TGTGCCAGCAGTCGACCCCTGGATACCTACCCCGGGGAGCTGTTTTTT
TRBV27	.	TRBJ2-3	.	CASSFKFGGSGSYTQYF	TGTGCCAGCAGTTTCAAATTCGGGGGCTCAGGATCTTATACGCAGTATTTT
TRBV5-1	.	TRBJ2-1	.	CASSFTGNNEQFF	TGCGCCAGCAGCTTTACGGGAAACAATGAGCAGTTCTTC
TRBV5-1	.	TRBJ2-4	.	CASSLSGSAVPKNIQYF	TGCGCCAGCAGCTTGTCGGGCTCGGCCGTTCCCAAAAACATTCAGTACTTC
TRBV5-6	many	TRBJ2-5	.	CASSRQETQYF	TGTGCCAGCAGCCGGCAAGAGACCCAGTACTTC
TRBV5-1	few	TRBJ1-6	TRBD1	CASSLEGTGDSPLHF	TGCGCCAGCAGCTTGGAGGGGACAGGGGATTCACCCCTCCACTTT